Listed here is a single TCR beta chain. What it binds is unknown. The junction does not match germline at one end; this may be a read error. The CDR3 covers 16 residues. Germline V gene lookup returns CDR1 DFQATT and CDR2 SNEGSKA (reference sequence). Researchers report isolating at least 6 million PBMCs per sample. The data were obtained in a study of blood T cells in healthy people across ages. Study-wide results and limits: In older individuals, TCR beta diversity per million T cells was lower, falling roughly linearly with age.

Combining a sample-barcoded 5' primer with a J-beta primer mix, a second PCR ran for roughly 6 to 11 cycles. Template switching added a 12-random-nucleotide identifier to every cDNA molecule. A single record per CDR3 protein comes from TCRdb applying MiXCR to the 5' RACE reads. The data hold about 680,000 distinct CDR3 sequences, with 45% to 50% observed a single time. Sequencing was carried out using blood. V usage is TRBV20-1 and J usage is TRBJ2-7, with 9 bases identical to TRBD2. The sequence derives from a woman aged 55-75 years in good health. The CDR3 bases are TGCAGTGCTAGAGCCCGACTAGCGGTAAGCTCCTACGGGCAGTACTTC. Encoded protein: CSARARLAVSSYGQYF.